This passage covers 28 T cell receptor beta chains from one sample sequenced in a study of identical twins. One entry per CDR3 protein results from TCRdb running MiXCR on the 5' RACE reads. The sample holds 310,000 or so distinct CDR3 sequences, 8% to 9% seen once. The data also belong to a second study, concerning yellow fever vaccine responses in identical twins.

Material: memory (CD45RO+) T cells sorted from blood. The receptor source for this set is a woman younger than 30 in good health.

This chain links TRBV12-3 or TRBV12-4 with TRBJ2-2, with TRBD2 as a possible D gene (5 bases). V lost 3 bases and J lost 1, with 9 bases in between. The CDR3 sequence is 15 residues long. In nucleotides, the CDR3 is TGTGCCAGCAGTTTTGCCGGAGGGAACACCGGGGAGCTGTTTTTT. This codes for CASSFAGGNTGELFF.

This clonotype was observed many times. The rearrangement links TRBV7-3 to TRBJ2-1; D remains ambiguous. This CDR3 is 14 amino acids long. V shed 2 bases and J shed 0 bases, with 5 bases lying between them. Germline V gene lookup returns CDR1 SGHTA and CDR2 FQGTGA. The CDR3 loop reads CASSLQPSYNEQFF. CDR3 in DNA: TGTGCCAGCAGCTTACAGCCCTCCTACAATGAGCAGTTCTTC.

Concerning this clonotype itself: The conserved phenylalanine or tryptophan is not found at the CDR3 terminus, so this likely reflects a read error. V gene TRBV27 combines with J gene TRBJ1-2; possibly TRBD1 for D (6 bases). V was pared by 5 bases and J by 1 base, with 11 bases between. Germline CDR1 MNHEY, CDR2 SMNVEV (reference sequence). The CDR3 covers 14 residues. The CDR3 DNA reads TGTGCCAGCAGTACGACAGGATTTAACTATGGCTACACCTAC. It yields the protein CASSTTGFNYGYTY.

The table lists this clonotype with many counts. This sequence joins TRBV12-3 or TRBV12-4 and TRBJ2-7; 7 bases agree with TRBD1. Trimming removed 6 bases from V and 4 bases from J; junction bases left unmatched: 9. The CDR3 has 14 residues. CDR3 amino acids: CASSPQGWEYEQYF. CDR3 in DNA: TGTGCCAGCAGCCCACAGGGGTGGGAGTACGAGCAGTACTTC.

The chain recombines TRBV20-1 with TRBJ2-4; tentatively, D is TRBD2 (7 bases). CDR1 DFQATT and CDR2 SNEGSKA come from the germline V gene (reference sequence). V lost 4 bases to trimming and J lost 15 bases, with 16 bases between them. CDR3 length equals 11 residues. The CDR3 DNA reads as TGCAGTGCTAATGGGGGCGGGAGAGGGTACTTC. Translating it yields CSANGGGRGYF.

This rearrangement joins TRBV5-1 to TRBJ1-1; D is uncertain. Deletions cut 4 bases from V and 0 bases from J, with 13 bases between. Germline V gene lookup returns CDR1 SGHRS and CDR2 YFSETQ. This CDR3 is built from 15 residues. The CDR3 region has the DNA TGCGCCAGCAGCCCGTCCCAGCTCATGAACACTGAAGCTTTCTTT. It is translated as CASSPSQLMNTEAFF.

This chain connects TRBV6-1 to TRBJ2-3; D might be TRBD2 (5 bases). Germline CDR1 and CDR2: MNHNS and SASEGT. V dropped 4 bases and J dropped 0 bases, with 8 bases sitting between them. This CDR3 comprises 14 residues. The CDR3 sequence: CASSGLLSTDTQYF. CDR3 nucleotides: TGTGCCAGCAGTGGACTACTTAGCACAGATACGCAGTATTTT.

The table lists this clonotype with a few counts. The chain recombines TRBV20-1 with TRBJ2-7, with D possibly TRBD1 on 5 matching bases. This CDR3 spans 14 amino acids. Germline V CDR1 and CDR2: DFQATT, SNEGSKA (reference sequence). The CDR3 spells CSVRDLLRGYEQYV. Here the CDR3 DNA reads TGCAGTGTTAGAGATTTACTTAGGGGCTACGAGCAGTACGTC.

This clonotype was counted a few times. This chain links TRBV5-6 with TRBJ2-3; D may be TRBD1 or TRBD2 (5 bases each). The CDR3 sequence is 16 residues long. Germline V gene lookup returns CDR1 SGHDT and CDR2 YYEEEE. The V and J ends lost 2 bases and 0 bases respectively, with 13 bases between them. The CDR3 loop is CASSLYGGVSTDTQYF. CDR3 in DNA: TGTGCCAGCAGCTTATATGGGGGAGTGAGCACAGATACGCAGTATTTT.

The chain uses TRBV5-1 and TRBJ2-3, with 9 bases fitting TRBD2. Germline V gene sequence: CDR1 SGHRS, CDR2 YFSETQ. The ends lost 4 bases at V and 2 bases at J; junction bases unmatched: 11. CDR3 length: 17 residues. The CDR3 region is CASSPRRGGPSTDTQYF. For the CDR3, the DNA is TGCGCCAGCAGCCCTAGGCGGGGGGGCCCTTCCACAGATACGCAGTATTTT. The entire variable domain, with the rest obtained from reference TRBV5-1 and TRBJ2-3, is as follows: KAGVTQTPRYLIKTRGQQVTLSCSPISGHRSVSWYQQTPGQGLQFLFEYFSETQRNKGNFPGRFSGRQFSNSRSEMNVSTLELGDSALYLCASSPRRGGPSTDTQYFGPGTRLTVL.

Ten or more counts support this clonotype. The genes are TRBV11-2 and TRBJ2-3; 13 bases match TRBD2. With V trimmed by 3 bases and J by 6 bases, 3 bases remained unmatched. This CDR3 is 15 amino acids long. Germline CDR1 SGHAT, CDR2 FQNNGV. The CDR3 bases are TGTGCCAGCAGCTTGACTAGCGGGAGGTCGGATACGCAGTATTTT. The encoded protein is CASSLTSGRSDTQYF.

The J gene is TRBJ2-5, the V gene TRBV3-1; D is possibly TRBD2 (6 bases). The CDR3 consists of 15 residues. CDR1 LGHDT and CDR2 YNNKEL come from the germline V gene (reference sequence). The V end lost 3 bases, the J end lost 5 bases, and 16 bases lay between the germline ends. CDR3 coding DNA: TGTGCCAGCAGCCATCCTTGGGGCGGAGGGGAGACCCAGTACTTC. Encoded protein: CASSHPWGGGETQYF.

This clonotype has at least ten counts. The chain recombines TRBV7-9 with TRBJ1-2; TRBD1 might be the D (6 bases). The CDR3 loop spans 15 amino acids. V was pared by 5 bases and J by 0 bases, with 13 bases between. Germline values: CDR1 SEHNR, CDR2 FQNEAQ (reference sequence). The CDR3 sequence is CASSPWTVPNYGYTF. The DNA of the CDR3 is TGTGCCAGCAGCCCCTGGACAGTTCCTAACTATGGCTACACCTTC.

This sequence joins TRBV11-2 and TRBJ1-5, with a possible D match to TRBD1 (6 bases). Looked up from germline, CDR1 is SGHAT and CDR2 is FQNNGV. The CDR3 is 19 residues long. Trimming removed 2 bases at V and 0 bases at J, with 20 bases between. The DNA of the CDR3 is TGTGCCAGCAGCTTACATGGACAGACGGGGGCTGGTAGCAATCAGCCCCAGCATTTT. Its protein is CASSLHGQTGAGSNQPQHF.

This chain joins TRBV20-1 and TRBJ1-3; D ambiguous. This CDR3 region has 13 residues. Trimming shortened V by 6 bases and J by 0 bases, and 9 bases separated the two germline ends. CDR1 and CDR2 (germline): DFQATT, SNEGSKA (reference sequence). The CDR3 sequence is CSAERYSGNTIYF. In DNA, the CDR3 is TGCAGTGCGGAGAGGTACTCTGGAAACACCATATATTTT.

This clonotype came up many times. The chain links TRBV12-3 or TRBV12-4 to TRBJ1-1; D gene unclear. The CDR3 has 14 amino acids. Trimming shortened V by 2 bases and J by 3 bases, and 10 bases separated the two germline ends. The DNA for the CDR3 is TGTGCCAGCAGTTTACGAAGGGAGTACACTGAAGCTTTCTTT. Its protein is CASSLRREYTEAFF.

This clonotype was counted a few times. The rearrangement joins TRBV12-3 or TRBV12-4 to TRBJ1-1; weak D call: TRBD1 (6 bases). This CDR3 is built from 16 residues. V was cut by 3 bases and J by 0 bases, with 14 bases left in between. The CDR3 loop is CASSFGQGRLNTEAFF. DNA for the CDR3: TGTGCCAGCAGTTTTGGGCAGGGGAGGTTGAACACTGAAGCTTTCTTT.

For this clonotype: A much larger clone lies a single base off, so this may be a read error. The chain recombines TRBV3-1 with TRBJ1-2; D is unclear. CDR1 is LGHDT, CDR2 YNNKEL, per germline (reference sequence). This CDR3 spans 15 amino acids. This CDR3 reads CTSSQDYTQNYGYTF. The CDR3 DNA follows: TGTACCAGCAGCCAAGACTACACTCAGAACTATGGCTACACCTTC. The full variable domain, in which reference TRBV3-1 and TRBJ1-2 provide the parts outside the CDR3, is DTAVSQTPKYLVTQMGNDKSIKCEQNLGHDTMYWYKQDSKKFLKIMFSYNNKELIINETVPNRFSPKSPDKAHLNLHINSLELGDSAVYFCTSSQDYTQNYGYTFGSGTRLTVV.

This clonotype was detected many times. The V gene is TRBV5-1, the J gene TRBJ2-7, with 12 bases identical to TRBD2. The CDR3 has 15 amino acids. V shed 2 bases, J shed 4 bases, and the junction held 4 bases outside the gene matches. Germline CDR1 is SGHRS and CDR2 is YFSETQ. CDR3 amino acids: CASSFGLAGWYEQYF. DNA of the CDR3: TGCGCCAGCAGCTTCGGACTAGCGGGATGGTACGAGCAGTACTTC.

The sample holds many counts of this clonotype. The chain uses TRBV20-1 and TRBJ1-5; D is unclear. V lost 4 bases to trimming and J lost 6 bases, with 10 bases between them. The CDR3 contains 12 residues. The V gene's germline CDR1 is DFQATT and CDR2 SNEGSKA (reference sequence). CDR3 nucleotides: TGCAGTGCTACCCTCTCTGGTCAGCCCCAGCATTTT. Encoded protein: CSATLSGQPQHF.

The chain links TRBV29-1 to TRBJ2-7, with D tentatively TRBD2 (5 bases). CDR1 and CDR2 (germline): SQVTM, ANQGSEA. This CDR3 spans 11 amino acids. V lost 7 bases and J lost 4, with 11 bases in between. CDR3 amino acids: CSAISAYEQYF. CDR3 sequence (DNA): TGCAGCGCAATTAGCGCATACGAGCAGTACTTC.

This clonotype was recorded a few times. The rearrangement links TRBV20-1 to TRBJ1-4; D unclear. Germline values: CDR1 DFQATT, CDR2 SNEGSKA (reference sequence). The CDR3 totals 15 residues. The V end lost 1 base, the J end lost 2 bases, and 11 bases lay between the germline ends. The CDR3 loop is CSARALGGTNEKLFF. CDR3 DNA: TGCAGTGCTAGAGCGCTGGGTGGCACTAATGAAAAACTGTTTTTT.

CDR3 loop: CASSQEGAGSSYEQYF. In DNA, the CDR3 is TGTGCCAGCAGCCAAGAAGGGGCGGGATCATCCTACGAGCAGTACTTC. The chain employs TRBV4-2 and TRBJ2-7; possible D gene TRBD2, 6 bases. The germline CDR1 and CDR2 sequences are LGHNA and YNFKEQ. Between the trimmed V and J ends, which lost 0 bases and 1 base, there was a span of 13 bases. The CDR3 is 16 residues long.

The V call is TRBV5-4, the J call TRBJ2-3, with unresolved D. The CDR3 extends over 13 amino acids. CDR1 is SGHNT, CDR2 YYREEE, per germline (reference sequence). Between the trimmed V and J ends, which lost 2 bases and 2 bases, there was a span of 6 bases. The CDR3 bases are TGTGCCAGCAGCTTCCCCGCCACAGATACGCAGTATTTT. As protein: CASSFPATDTQYF. The variable domain in full, with the rest retrieved from reference TRBV5-4 and TRBJ2-3, is ETGVTQSPTHLIKTRGQQVTLRCSSQSGHNTVSWYQQALGQGPQFIFQYYREEENGRGNFPPRFSGLQFPNYSSELNVNALELDDSALYLCASSFPATDTQYFGPGTRLTVL.

This clonotype was observed at least ten times. This chain links TRBV12-3 or TRBV12-4 with TRBJ1-5; perhaps TRBD1 as D (6 bases). This CDR3 has 14 amino acids. With 4 bases removed from V and 3 bases from J, the gap between germline ends came to 10 bases. Here the CDR3 DNA reads TGTGCCAGCAGTTCCGGACAGAACAATCAGCCCCAGCATTTT. It translates to CASSSGQNNQPQHF.

The chain employs TRBV11-2 and TRBJ2-6; 12 nucleotides match TRBD2. The CDR3 contains 18 residues. Germline values: CDR1 SGHAT, CDR2 FQNNGV. Trimming cost V 7 bases and J 4 bases; bases outside gene matches: 11. CDR3 region: CASTPILAGGLGANVLTF. The CDR3 region has the DNA TGTGCCAGCACCCCCATACTAGCGGGGGGATTAGGGGCCAACGTCCTGACTTTC.

This clonotype was detected a few times. Since a much larger clone is just one base distant, this may be a read error. The chain employs TRBV28 and TRBJ2-7; D not certain. V gave up 3 bases and J gave up 0 bases, with 3 bases separating them. CDR3 length: 12 residues. Germline CDR1 MDHEN, CDR2 SYDVKM. The chain's CDR3 is CASSFNSYEQYF. The CDR3 DNA is TGTGCCAGCAGTTTCAACTCCTACGAGCAGTACTTC.

This clonotype was found a few times. The V call is TRBV20-1, the J call TRBJ1-2, with 7 positions matching TRBD1. Looked up from germline, CDR1 is DFQATT and CDR2 is SNEGSKA (reference sequence). This CDR3 has 15 residues. The V gene end was trimmed by 1 base and the J gene end by 4 bases; junction bases not matched to a gene: 9. CDR3 coding DNA: TGCAGTGCTAGAGTATGGGGACAGATCCTCTATGGCTACACCTTC. Protein product: CSARVWGQILYGYTF.